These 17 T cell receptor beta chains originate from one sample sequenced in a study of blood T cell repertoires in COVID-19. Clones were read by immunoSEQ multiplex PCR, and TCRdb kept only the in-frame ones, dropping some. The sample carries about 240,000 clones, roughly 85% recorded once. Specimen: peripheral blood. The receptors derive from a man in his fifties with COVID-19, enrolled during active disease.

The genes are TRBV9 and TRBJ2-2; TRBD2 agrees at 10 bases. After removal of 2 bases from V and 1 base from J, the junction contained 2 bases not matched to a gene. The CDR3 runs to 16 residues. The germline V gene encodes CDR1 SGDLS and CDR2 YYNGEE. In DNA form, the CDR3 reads TGTGCCAGCAGCGTCCGACTAGCGGGGAACACCGGGGAGCTGTTTTTT. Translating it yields CASSVRLAGNTGELFF.

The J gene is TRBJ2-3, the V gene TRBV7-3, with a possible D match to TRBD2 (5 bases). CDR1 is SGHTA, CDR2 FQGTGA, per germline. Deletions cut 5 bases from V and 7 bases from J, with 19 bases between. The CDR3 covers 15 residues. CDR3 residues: CASSPTGPPGNTQYF. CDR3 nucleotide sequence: TGTGCCAGCAGCCCTACGGGCCCTCCGGGGAATACGCAGTATTTT.

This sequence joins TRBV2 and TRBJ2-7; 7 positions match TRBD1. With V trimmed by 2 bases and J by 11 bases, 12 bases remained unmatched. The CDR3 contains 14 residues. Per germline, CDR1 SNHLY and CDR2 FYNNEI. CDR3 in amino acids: CASSERGPSRMEYF. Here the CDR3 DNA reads TGTGCCAGCAGTGAAAGGGGGCCCTCCCGCATGGAGTACTTC.

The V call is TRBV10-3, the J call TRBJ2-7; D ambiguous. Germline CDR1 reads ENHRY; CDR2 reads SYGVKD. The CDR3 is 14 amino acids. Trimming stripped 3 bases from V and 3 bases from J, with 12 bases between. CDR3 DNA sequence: TGTGCCATCAGTGATGGCAGGTCCGTCTACGAGCAGTACTTC. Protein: CAISDGRSVYEQYF.

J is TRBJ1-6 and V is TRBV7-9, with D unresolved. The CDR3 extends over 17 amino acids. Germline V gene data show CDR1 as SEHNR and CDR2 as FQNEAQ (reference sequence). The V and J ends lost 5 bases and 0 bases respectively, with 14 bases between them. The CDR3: CASSKSDSLSYNSPLHF. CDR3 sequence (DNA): TGTGCCAGCAGCAAGTCTGACTCTCTCTCCTATAATTCACCCCTCCACTTT.

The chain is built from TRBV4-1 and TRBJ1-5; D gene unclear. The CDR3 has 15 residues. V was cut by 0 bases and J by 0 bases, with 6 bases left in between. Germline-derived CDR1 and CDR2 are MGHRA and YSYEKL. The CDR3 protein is CASSQDVYSNQPQHF. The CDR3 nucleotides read TGCGCCAGCAGCCAAGATGTGTATAGCAATCAGCCCCAGCATTTT.

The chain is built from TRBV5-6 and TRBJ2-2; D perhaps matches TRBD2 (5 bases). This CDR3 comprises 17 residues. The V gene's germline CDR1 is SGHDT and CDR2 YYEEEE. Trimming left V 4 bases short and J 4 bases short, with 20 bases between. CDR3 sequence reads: CASSLRVETSGTGELFF. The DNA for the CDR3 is TGTGCCAGCAGCCTGAGGGTCGAAACATCGGGCACCGGGGAGCTGTTTTTT.

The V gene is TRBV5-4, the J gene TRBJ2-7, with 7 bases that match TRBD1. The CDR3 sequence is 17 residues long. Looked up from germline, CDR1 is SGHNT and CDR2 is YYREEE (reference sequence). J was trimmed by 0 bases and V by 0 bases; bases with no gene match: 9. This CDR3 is CASSLAQTTGPSYEQYF. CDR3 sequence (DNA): TGTGCCAGCAGCTTGGCACAAACGACAGGGCCCTCCTACGAGCAGTACTTC.

CDR3 nucleotide sequence: TGTGCCACCAGTGATTTGAGCGGGGGGGAGACCCAGTACTTC. This sequence encodes CATSDLSGGETQYF. The V and J genes are TRBV24-1 and TRBJ2-5, with 9 bases fitting TRBD2. V gave up 0 bases and J gave up 5 bases; unmatched junction bases: 0. The CDR3 runs 14 residues. The germline gives CDR1 KGHDR, CDR2 SFDVKD.

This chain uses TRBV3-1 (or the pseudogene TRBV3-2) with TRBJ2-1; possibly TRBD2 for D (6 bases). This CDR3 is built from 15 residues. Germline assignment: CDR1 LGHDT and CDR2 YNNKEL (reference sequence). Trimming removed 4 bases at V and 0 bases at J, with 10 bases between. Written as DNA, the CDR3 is TGTGCCAGCAGCCTAGGGAGGAGCTCCTACAATGAGCAGTTCTTC. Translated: CASSLGRSSYNEQFF.

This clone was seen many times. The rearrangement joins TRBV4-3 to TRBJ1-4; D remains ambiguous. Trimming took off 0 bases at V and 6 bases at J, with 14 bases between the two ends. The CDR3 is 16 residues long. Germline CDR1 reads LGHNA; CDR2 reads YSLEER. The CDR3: CASSQDLSRRDEKLFF. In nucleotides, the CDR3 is TGCGCCAGCAGCCAAGACTTATCTCGGAGGGATGAAAAACTGTTTTTT.

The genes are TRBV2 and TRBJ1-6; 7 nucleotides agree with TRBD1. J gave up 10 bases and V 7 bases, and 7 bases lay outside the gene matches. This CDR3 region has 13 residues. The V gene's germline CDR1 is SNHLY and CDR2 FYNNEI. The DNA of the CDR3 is TGTGCCAGCACTGGGGACAGAACCTCACCCCTCCACTTT. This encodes CASTGDRTSPLHF. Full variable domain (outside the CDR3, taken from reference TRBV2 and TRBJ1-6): EPEVTQTPSHQVTQMGQEVILRCVPISNHLYFYWYRQILGQKVEFLVSFYNNEISEKSEIFDDQFSVERPDGSNFTLKIRSTKLEDSAMYFCASTGDRTSPLHFGNGTRLTVT.

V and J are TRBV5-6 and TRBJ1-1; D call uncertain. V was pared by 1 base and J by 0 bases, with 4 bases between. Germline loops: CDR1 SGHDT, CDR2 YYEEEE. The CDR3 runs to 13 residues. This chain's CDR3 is CASSLLLNTEAFF. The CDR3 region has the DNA TGTGCCAGCAGCTTGCTGTTGAACACTGAAGCTTTCTTT. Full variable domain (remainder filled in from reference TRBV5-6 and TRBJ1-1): DAGVTQSPTHLIKTRGQQVTLRCSPKSGHDTVSWYQQALGQGPQFIFQYYEEEERQRGNFPDRFSGHQFPNYSSELNVNALLLGDSALYLCASSLLLNTEAFFGQGTRLTVV.

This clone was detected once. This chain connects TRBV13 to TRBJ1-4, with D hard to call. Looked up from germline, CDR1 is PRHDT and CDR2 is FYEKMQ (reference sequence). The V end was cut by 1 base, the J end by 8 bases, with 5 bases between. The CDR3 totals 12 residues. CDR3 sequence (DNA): TGTGCCAGCAGCTTAGTATCCGAAAAACTGTTTTTT. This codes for CASSLVSEKLFF.

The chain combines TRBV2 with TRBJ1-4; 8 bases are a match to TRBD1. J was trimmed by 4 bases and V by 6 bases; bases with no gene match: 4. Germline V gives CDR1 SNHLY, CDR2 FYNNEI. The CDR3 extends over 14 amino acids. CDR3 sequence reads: CASRRTGYNEKLFF. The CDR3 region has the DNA TGTGCCAGCAGGAGGACAGGGTATAATGAAAAACTGTTTTTT. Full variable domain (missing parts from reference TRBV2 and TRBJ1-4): EPEVTQTPSHQVTQMGQEVILRCVPISNHLYFYWYRQILGQKVEFLVSFYNNEISEKSEIFDDQFSVERPDGSNFTLKIRSTKLEDSAMYFCASRRTGYNEKLFFGSGTQLSVL.

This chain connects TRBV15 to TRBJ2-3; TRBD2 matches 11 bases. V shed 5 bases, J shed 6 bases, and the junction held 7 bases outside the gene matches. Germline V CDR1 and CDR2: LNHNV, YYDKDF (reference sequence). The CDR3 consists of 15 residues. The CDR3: CATSLSSGGIDTQYF. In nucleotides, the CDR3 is TGTGCCACCAGCCTCTCTAGCGGGGGGATTGATACGCAGTATTTT. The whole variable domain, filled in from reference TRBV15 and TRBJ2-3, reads DAMVIQNPRYQVTQFGKPVTLSCSQTLNHNVMYWYQQKSSQAPKLLFHYYDKDFNNEADTPDNFQSRRPNTSFCFLDIRSPGLGDTAMYLCATSLSSGGIDTQYFGPGTRLTVL.

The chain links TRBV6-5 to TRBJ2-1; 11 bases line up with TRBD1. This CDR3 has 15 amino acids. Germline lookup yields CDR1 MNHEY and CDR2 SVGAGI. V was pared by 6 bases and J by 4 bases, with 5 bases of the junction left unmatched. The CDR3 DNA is TGTGCCAGCAGCCCAGGGACAGGGGGTTACAATGAGCAGTTCTTC. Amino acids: CASSPGTGGYNEQFF.